This T cell receptor beta chain was documented in a study of regulatory dendritic cells for organ transplantation. Sorted subsets were CFSE-labeled and cultured four to six days with allogeneic dendritic cells. J was trimmed by 16 bases and V by 3 bases; bases with no gene match: 14. CDR1 is SNHLY, CDR2 FYNNEI, per germline. The length of the CDR3 is 14 residues. TCRdb's table, derived via immunoSEQ multiplex PCR, lists solely in-frame clones and lacks some. The sample gives 15,000 to 20,000 clones, around 79% of which show up once; about 3% is in the top ten. Notes on this clone: Its antigen is not identified.

The chain is built from TRBV2 and TRBJ2-1; 8 bases agree with TRBD1. Sequences were obtained from memory CD4+ T cells from blood cultured with regulatory dendritic cells. As to subset: CD45RO+ memory T cells. The clonotype originates from a human donor in good health. The CDR3 DNA reads TGTGCCAGCAGTGACGGGACAGGTATCGGGATGGAATTCTTC. Amino acid sequence: CASSDGTGIGMEFF.